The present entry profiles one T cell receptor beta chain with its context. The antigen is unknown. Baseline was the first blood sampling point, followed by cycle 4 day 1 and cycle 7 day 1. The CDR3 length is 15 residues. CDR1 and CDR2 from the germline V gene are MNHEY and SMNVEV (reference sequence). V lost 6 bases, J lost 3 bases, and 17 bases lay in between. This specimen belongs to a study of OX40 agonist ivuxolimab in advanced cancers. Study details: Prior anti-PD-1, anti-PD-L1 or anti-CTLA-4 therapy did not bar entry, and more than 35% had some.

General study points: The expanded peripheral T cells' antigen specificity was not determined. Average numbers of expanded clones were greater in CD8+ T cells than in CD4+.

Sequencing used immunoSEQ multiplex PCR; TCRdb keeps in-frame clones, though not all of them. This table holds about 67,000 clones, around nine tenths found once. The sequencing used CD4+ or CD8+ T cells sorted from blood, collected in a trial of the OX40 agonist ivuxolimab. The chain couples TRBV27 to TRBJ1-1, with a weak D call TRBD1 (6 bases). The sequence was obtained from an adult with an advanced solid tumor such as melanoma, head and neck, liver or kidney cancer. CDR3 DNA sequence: TGTGCCAGCAGACCCATGGCAGGGGTTTACACTGAAGCTTTCTTT. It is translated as CASRPMAGVYTEAFF.